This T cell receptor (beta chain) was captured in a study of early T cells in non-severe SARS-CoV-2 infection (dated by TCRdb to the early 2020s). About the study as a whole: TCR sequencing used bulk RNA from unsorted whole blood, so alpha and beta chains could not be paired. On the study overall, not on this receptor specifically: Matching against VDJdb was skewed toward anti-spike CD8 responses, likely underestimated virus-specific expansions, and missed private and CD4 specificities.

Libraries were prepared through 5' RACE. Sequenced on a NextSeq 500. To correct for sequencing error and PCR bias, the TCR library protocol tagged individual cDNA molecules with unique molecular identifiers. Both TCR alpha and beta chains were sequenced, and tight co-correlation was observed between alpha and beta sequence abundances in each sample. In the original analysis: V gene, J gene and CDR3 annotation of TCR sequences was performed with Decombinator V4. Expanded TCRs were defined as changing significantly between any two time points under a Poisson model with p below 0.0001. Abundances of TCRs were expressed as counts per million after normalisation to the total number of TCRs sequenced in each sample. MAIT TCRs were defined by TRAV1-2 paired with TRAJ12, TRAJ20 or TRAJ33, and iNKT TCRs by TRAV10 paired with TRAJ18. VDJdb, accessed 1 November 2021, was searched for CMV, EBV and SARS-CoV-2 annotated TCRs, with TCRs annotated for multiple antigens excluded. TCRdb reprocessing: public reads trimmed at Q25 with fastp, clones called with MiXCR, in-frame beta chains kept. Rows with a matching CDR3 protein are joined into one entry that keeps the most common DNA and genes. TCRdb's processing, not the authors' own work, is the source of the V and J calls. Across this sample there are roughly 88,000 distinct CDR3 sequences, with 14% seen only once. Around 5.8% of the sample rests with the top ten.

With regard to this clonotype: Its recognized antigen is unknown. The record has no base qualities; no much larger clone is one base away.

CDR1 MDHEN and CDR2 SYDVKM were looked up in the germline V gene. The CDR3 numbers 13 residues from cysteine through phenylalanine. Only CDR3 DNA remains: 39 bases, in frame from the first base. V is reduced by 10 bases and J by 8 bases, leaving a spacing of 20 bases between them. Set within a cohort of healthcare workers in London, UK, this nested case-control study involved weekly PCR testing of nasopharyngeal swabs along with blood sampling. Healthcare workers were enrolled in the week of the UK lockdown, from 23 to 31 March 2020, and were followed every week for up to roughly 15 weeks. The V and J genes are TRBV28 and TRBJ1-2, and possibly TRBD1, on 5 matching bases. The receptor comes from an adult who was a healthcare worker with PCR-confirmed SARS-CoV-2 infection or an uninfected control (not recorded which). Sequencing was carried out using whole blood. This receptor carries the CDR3 CANLGPDAGGYTF. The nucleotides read TGTGCCAACCTAGGGCCAGATGCAGGGGGCTACACCTTC.